This is a list of T cell receptor beta chains from one sample in a study of blood T cell repertoires in COVID-19. Only in-frame clones appear in the TCRdb table, and some are missing; sequencing was by immunoSEQ multiplex PCR. The profile covers about 59,000 clones, with 70% to 80% appearing a single time and around 13% taken by the ten largest. The specimen sequenced was peripheral blood. Receptor source: a man of 80 years or more with acute or convalescent COVID-19. Both conserved end residues are part of each CDR3. D genes are given only for firm matches. Rows may omit the clone size; those that give it use once, few, many or a size class.

abundance	d_gene	j_gene	len	v_gene	CDR3aa	CDR3nt
NA	NA	TRBJ2-1	13	TRBV19	CASSIYTHNEQFF	TGTGCCAGTAGTATTTACACCCACAATGAGCAGTTCTTC
few	NA	TRBJ2-2	16	TRBV10-3	CAISEPGLTNTGELFF	TGTGCCATCAGTGAGCCGGGACTGACGAACACCGGGGAGCTGTTTTTT
NA	NA	TRBJ1-2	13	TRBV6-5	CASRAGVGYGYTF	TGTGCCAGCAGAGCAGGGGTTGGGTATGGCTACACCTTC
NA	NA	TRBJ1-2	16	TRBV4-1	CASSQSRQAENYGYTF	TGCGCCAGCAGCCAAAGCCGACAGGCCGAGAACTATGGCTACACCTTC
NA	NA	TRBJ1-4	14	TRBV6-6	CASSLGTYNEKLFF	TGTGCCAGCAGTCTCGGGACATATAATGAAAAACTGTTTTTT
NA	NA	TRBJ1-1	14	TRBV10-3	CAISESGGDAEAFF	TGTGCCATCAGTGAGTCCGGAGGGGACGCTGAAGCTTTCTTT
NA	TRBD2	TRBJ2-1	16	TRBV11-2	CASSTGLAGAGNEQFF	TGTGCCAGCAGCACGGGACTAGCGGGGGCCGGCAATGAGCAGTTCTTC
NA	TRBD1	TRBJ2-5	13	TRBV5-6	CASSVNRGETQYF	TGTGCCAGCAGCGTGAACAGGGGGGAGACCCAGTACTTC
NA	NA	TRBJ1-2	15	TRBV28	CASSLPVPGIYGYTF	TGTGCCAGCAGCTTGCCCGTTCCAGGGATCTATGGCTACACCTTC
NA	NA	TRBJ2-6	16	TRBV5-4	CASSSFRGSGANVLTF	TGTGCCAGCAGCTCCTTCAGGGGTTCTGGGGCCAACGTCCTGACTTTC
NA	TRBD2	TRBJ2-1	18	TRBV5-1	CASSPGLALLSSYNEQFF	TGCGCCAGCAGCCCGGGACTAGCCCTTTTGAGCTCCTACAATGAGCAGTTCTTC
NA	NA	TRBJ1-6	13	TRBV25-1	CASSKPGNSPLHF	TGTGCCAGCAGTAAACCCGGGAATTCACCCCTCCACTTT
NA	TRBD1	TRBJ1-1	15	TRBV5-6	CASSLGQGANTEAFF	TGTGCCAGCAGCTTGGGACAGGGAGCGAACACTGAAGCTTTCTTT
few	TRBD2	TRBJ2-1	15	TRBV5-6	CASSLPGGPYNEQFF	TGTGCCAGCAGCTTGCCGGGAGGTCCCTACAATGAGCAGTTCTTC
medium-sized	NA	TRBJ1-1	14	TRBV5-5	CASSNAGGSTEAFF	TGTGCCAGCAGTAACGCAGGTGGAAGCACTGAAGCTTTCTTT
medium-sized	NA	TRBJ1-1	13	TRBV27	CASSEQVGTEAFF	TGTGCCAGCAGTGAACAGGTTGGAACTGAAGCTTTCTTT
NA	NA	TRBJ1-1	14	TRBV10-2	CASSEGRGNTEAFF	TGCGCCAGCAGTGAGGGGAGGGGGAACACTGAAGCTTTCTTT
NA	NA	TRBJ1-5	16	TRBV5-6	CASSPAAGRGNQPQHF	TGTGCCAGCAGCCCCGCGGCAGGGAGGGGCAATCAGCCCCAGCATTTT
NA	NA	TRBJ2-7	13	TRBV7-9	CASSLVESYEQYF	TGTGCCAGCAGCTTAGTAGAATCCTACGAGCAGTACTTC
NA	NA	TRBJ2-3	16	TRBV7-6	CASSQERREGTDTQYF	TGTGCCAGCAGCCAAGAAAGGCGGGAAGGCACAGATACGCAGTATTTT
NA	NA	TRBJ2-5	15	TRBV11-1	CASSPLGSFRETQYF	TGTGCCAGCAGCCCACTAGGGAGTTTTAGAGAGACCCAGTACTTC
NA	NA	TRBJ2-5	13	TRBV6-6	CASSYYRVGFRYF	TGTGCCAGCAGTTACTACAGGGTTGGTTTTAGGTACTTC
NA	NA	TRBJ2-7	18	TRBV11-2	CASSLVFGGTRFSYEQYF	TGTGCCAGCAGCTTAGTTTTTGGCGGCACACGATTTTCCTACGAGCAGTACTTC